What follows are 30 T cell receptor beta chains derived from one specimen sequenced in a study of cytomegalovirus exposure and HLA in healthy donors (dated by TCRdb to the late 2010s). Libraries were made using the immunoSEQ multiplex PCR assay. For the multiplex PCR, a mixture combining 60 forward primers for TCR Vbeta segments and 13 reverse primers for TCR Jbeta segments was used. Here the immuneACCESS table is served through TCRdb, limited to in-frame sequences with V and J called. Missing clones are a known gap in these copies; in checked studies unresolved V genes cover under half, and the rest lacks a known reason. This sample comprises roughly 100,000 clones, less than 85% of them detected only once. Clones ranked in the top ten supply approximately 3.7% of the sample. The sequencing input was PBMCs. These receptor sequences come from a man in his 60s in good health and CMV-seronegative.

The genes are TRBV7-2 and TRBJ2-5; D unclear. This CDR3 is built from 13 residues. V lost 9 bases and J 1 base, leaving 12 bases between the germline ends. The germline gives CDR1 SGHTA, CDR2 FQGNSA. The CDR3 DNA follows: TGTGCCAGACTTGGGCAGTTCCAAGAGACCCAGTACTTC. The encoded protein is CARLGQFQETQYF.

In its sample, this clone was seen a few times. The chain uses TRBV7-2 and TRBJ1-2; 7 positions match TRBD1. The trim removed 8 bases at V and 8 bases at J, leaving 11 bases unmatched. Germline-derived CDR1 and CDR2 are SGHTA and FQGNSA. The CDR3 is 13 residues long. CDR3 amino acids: CASSTPTGFGYTF. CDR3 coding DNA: TGTGCCAGCTCGACCCCGACAGGGTTCGGCTACACCTTC.

CDR3 region: CATRRGLSYNSPLHF. The CDR3, as DNA: TGTGCCACCCGCAGGGGCTTGTCCTATAATTCACCCCTCCACTTT. V is TRBV6-5 and J is TRBJ1-6; TRBD1 is a possible D gene (6 bases). Trimming took 10 bases from V and 1 from J, leaving 14 bases between them. The germline V gene encodes CDR1 MNHEY and CDR2 SVGAGI. CDR3 length: 15 amino acids.

CDR3 sequence reads: CASSSPQGEAFF. In nucleotides, the CDR3 is TGTGCCAGCAGCTCCCCCCAGGGTGAAGCTTTCTTT. The V call is TRBV11-3, the J call TRBJ1-1; the D gene is possibly TRBD1 (5 bases). V gave up 4 bases and J gave up 7 bases, with 10 bases separating them. The CDR3 has 12 residues. CDR1 is SGHNT, CDR2 YENEEA, per germline.

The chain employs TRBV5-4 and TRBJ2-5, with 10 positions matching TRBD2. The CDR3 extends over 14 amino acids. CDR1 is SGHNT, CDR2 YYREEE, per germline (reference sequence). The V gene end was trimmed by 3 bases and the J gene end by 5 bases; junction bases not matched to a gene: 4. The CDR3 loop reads CASSSASGGETQYF. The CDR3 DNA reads TGTGCCAGCAGCTCCGCTAGCGGGGGTGAGACCCAGTACTTC.

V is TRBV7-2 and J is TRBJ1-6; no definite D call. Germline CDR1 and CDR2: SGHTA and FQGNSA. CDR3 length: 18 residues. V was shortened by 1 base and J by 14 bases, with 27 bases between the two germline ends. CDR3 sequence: CASSLGTRVGILSLALHF. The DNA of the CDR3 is TGTGCCAGCAGCTTAGGGACCCGGGTCGGGATACTTTCCTTGGCCCTCCACTTT.

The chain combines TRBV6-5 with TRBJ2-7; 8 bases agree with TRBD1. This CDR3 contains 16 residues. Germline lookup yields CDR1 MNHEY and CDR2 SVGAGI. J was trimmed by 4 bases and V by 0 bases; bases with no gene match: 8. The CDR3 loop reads CASSYSTGESNYEQYV. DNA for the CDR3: TGTGCCAGCAGTTACTCGACAGGGGAATCTAATTACGAGCAGTACGTC.

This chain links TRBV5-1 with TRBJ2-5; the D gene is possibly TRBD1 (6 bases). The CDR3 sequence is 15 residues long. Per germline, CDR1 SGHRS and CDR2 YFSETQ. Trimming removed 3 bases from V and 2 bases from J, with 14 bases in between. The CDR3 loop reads CASSSTGTLQETQYF. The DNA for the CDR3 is TGCGCCAGCAGCTCAACCGGGACATTACAAGAGACCCAGTACTTC.

The CDR3 region is CASRPDRQAIYGYTF. CDR3 bases: TGCGCCAGCAGGCCCGACCGACAGGCTATCTATGGCTACACCTTC. This chain links TRBV5-1 with TRBJ1-2, with a possible D match to TRBD1 (6 bases). CDR1 is SGHRS and CDR2 is YFSETQ in the germline V gene. CDR3 length: 15 amino acids. V was clipped by 5 bases and J by 4 bases, with 18 bases between them.

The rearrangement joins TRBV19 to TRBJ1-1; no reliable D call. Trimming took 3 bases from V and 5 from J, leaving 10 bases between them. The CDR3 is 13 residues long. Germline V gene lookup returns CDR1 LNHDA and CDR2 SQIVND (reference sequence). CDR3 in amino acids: CASSMGRRTEAFF. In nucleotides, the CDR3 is TGTGCCAGTAGTATGGGGAGGCGAACTGAAGCTTTCTTT.

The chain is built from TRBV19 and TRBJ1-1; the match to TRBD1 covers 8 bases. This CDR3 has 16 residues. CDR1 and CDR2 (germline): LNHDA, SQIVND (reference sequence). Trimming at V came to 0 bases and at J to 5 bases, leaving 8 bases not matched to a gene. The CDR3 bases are TGTGCCAGTAGTATAGAACCTCAGGGGGCTGGGACTGAAGCTTTCTTT. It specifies CASSIEPQGAGTEAFF.

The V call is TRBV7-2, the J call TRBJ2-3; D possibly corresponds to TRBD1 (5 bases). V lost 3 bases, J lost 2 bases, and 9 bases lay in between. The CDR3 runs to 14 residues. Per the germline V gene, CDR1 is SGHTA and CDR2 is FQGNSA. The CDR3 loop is CASSFMTDTDTQYF. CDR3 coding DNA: TGTGCCAGCAGCTTTATGACAGACACAGATACGCAGTATTTT.

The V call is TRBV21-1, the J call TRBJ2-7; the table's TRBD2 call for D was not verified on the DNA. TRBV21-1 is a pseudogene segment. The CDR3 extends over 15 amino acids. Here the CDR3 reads CASQRESPRRYEQYV. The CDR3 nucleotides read TGTGCCAGCCAACGGGAGAGTCCTAGAAGGTACGAGCAGTACGTC.

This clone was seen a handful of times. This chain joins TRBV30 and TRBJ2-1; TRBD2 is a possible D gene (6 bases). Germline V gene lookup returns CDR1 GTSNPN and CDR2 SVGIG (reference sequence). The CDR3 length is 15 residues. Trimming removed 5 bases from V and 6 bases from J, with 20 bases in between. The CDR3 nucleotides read TGTGCCTGGGCAAGACCTGGCGTGGGGGGCAATGAGCAGTTCTTC. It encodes CAWARPGVGGNEQFF.

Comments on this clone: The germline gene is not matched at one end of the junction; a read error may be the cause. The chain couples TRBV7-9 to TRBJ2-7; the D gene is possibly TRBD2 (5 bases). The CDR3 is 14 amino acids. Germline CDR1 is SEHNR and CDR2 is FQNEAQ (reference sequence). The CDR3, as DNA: TGTTCCAGCAGCTTTGGGGAGCGATCCTACGAGCAGTACTTC. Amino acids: CSSSFGERSYEQYF.

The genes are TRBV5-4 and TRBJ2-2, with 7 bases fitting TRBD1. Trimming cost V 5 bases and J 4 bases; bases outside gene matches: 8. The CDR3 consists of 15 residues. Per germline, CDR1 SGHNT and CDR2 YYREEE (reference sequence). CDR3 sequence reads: CASRLTGPGTGELFF. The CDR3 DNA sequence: TGTGCCAGCAGGTTGACAGGGCCGGGCACCGGGGAGCTGTTTTTT. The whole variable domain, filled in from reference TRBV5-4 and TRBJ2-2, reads ETGVTQSPTHLIKTRGQQVTLRCSSQSGHNTVSWYQQALGQGPQFIFQYYREEENGRGNFPPRFSGLQFPNYSSELNVNALELDDSALYLCASRLTGPGTGELFFGEGSRLTVL.

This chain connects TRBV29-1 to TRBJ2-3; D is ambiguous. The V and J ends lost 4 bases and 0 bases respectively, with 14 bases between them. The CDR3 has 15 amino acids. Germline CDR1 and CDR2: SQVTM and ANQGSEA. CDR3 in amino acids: CSVVKAGTSTDTQYF. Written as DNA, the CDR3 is TGCAGCGTTGTGAAGGCAGGAACTAGCACAGATACGCAGTATTTT.

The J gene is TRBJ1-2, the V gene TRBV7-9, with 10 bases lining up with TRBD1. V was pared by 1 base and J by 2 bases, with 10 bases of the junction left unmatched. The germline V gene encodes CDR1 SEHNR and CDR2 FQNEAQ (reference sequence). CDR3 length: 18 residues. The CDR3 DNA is TGTGCCAGCAGCTTAGGGGTGGGGACAGGGGCTACCAACTATGGCTACACCTTC. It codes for CASSLGVGTGATNYGYTF.

The CDR3 region is CASSYSTGSAFF. In DNA, the CDR3 is TGTGCCAGCAGTTACTCGACGGGTAGCGCTTTCTTT. This chain joins TRBV6-6 and TRBJ1-1; D is unresolved. Germline lookup yields CDR1 MNHNY and CDR2 SVGAGI (reference sequence). V lost 0 bases to trimming and J lost 11 bases, with 10 bases between them. This CDR3 is 12 amino acids long.

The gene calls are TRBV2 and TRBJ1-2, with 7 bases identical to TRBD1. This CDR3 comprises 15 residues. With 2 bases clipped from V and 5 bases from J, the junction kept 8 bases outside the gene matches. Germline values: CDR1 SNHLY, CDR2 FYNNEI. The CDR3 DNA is TGTGCCAGCAGTGAAAGCGGACAGGTGCGATATGGCTACACCTTC. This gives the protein CASSESGQVRYGYTF.

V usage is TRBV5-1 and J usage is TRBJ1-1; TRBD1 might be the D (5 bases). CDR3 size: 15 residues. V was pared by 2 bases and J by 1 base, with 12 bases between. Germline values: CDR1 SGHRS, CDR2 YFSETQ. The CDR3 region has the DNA TGCGCCAGCAGCTTTGGGGGGGGGTCGAACACTGAAGCTTTCTTT. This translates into CASSFGGGSNTEAFF.

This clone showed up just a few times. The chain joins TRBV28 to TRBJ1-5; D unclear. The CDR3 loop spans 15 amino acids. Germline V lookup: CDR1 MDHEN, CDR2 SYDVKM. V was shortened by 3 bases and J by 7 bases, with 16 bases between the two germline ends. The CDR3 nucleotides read TGTGCCAGCAGTTTGGACCGGGGATATCGACAGCCCCAGCATTTT. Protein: CASSLDRGYRQPQHF.

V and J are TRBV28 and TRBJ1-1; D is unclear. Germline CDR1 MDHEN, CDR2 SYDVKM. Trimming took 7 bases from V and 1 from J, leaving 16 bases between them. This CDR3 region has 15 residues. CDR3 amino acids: CASTEWGAGNTEAFF. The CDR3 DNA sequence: TGTGCCAGCACCGAGTGGGGAGCGGGGAACACTGAAGCTTTCTTT.

The CDR3 DNA reads TGTGCCAGCGGGGGAGGTGGGCCAATCCAAGAGACCCAGTACTTC. It yields the protein CASGGGGPIQETQYF. V is TRBV6-6 and J is TRBJ2-5; a possible D gene is TRBD2 (6 bases). Looked up from germline, CDR1 is MNHNY and CDR2 is SVGAGI (reference sequence). Trimming left V 8 bases short and J 1 base short, with 17 bases between. CDR3 length equals 15 residues.

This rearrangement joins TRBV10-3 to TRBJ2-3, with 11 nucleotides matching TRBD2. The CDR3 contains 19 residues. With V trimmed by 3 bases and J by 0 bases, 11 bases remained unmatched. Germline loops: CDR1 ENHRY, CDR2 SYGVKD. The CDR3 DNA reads TGTGCCATCAGTGATACTAGCGGGGGATCTAACCCTAGCACAGATACGCAGTATTTT. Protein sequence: CAISDTSGGSNPSTDTQYF.

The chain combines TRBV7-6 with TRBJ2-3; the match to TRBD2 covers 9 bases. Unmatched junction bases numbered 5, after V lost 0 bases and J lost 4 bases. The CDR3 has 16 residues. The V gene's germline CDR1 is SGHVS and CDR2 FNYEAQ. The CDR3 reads CASSLAAAGGSDTQYF. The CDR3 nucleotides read TGTGCCAGCAGCTTAGCGGCAGCGGGGGGCTCAGATACGCAGTATTTT.

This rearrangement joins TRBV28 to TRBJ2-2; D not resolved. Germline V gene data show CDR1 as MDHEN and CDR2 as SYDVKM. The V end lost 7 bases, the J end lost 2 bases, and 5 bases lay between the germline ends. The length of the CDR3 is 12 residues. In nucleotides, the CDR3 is TGTGCCAGCAATCGTAACACCGGGGAGCTGTTTTTT. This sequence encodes CASNRNTGELFF.

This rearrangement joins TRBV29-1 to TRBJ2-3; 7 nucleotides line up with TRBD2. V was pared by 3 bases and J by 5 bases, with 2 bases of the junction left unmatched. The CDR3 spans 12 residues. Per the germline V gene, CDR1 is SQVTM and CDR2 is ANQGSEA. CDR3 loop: CSVEREGDTQYF. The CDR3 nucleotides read TGCAGCGTTGAGAGGGAGGGAGATACGCAGTATTTT.

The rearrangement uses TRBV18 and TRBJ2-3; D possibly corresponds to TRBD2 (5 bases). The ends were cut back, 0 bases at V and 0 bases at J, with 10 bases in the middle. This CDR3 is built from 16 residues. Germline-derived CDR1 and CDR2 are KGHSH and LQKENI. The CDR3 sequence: CASSPPTTRSTDTQYF. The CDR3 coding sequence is TGTGCCAGCTCACCACCGACTACCCGAAGCACAGATACGCAGTATTTT.

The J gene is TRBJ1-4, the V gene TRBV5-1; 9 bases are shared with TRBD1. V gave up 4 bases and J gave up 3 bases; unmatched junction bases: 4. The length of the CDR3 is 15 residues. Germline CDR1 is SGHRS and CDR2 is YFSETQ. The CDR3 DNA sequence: TGCGCCAGCAGCCAAAACAGGGGGCCTAATGAAAAACTGTTTTTT. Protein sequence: CASSQNRGPNEKLFF.